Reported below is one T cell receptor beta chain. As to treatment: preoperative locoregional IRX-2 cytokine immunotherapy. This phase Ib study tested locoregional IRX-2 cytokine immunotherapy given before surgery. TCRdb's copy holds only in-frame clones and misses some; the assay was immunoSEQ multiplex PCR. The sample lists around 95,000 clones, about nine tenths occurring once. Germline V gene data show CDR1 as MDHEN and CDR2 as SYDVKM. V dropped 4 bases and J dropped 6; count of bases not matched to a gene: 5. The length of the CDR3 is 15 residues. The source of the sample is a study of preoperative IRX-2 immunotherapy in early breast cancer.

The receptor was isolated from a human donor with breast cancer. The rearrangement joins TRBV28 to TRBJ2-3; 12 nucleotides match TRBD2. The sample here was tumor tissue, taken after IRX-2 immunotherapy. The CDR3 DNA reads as TGTGCCAGCAGTTCCCCTAGCGGGGGGGCCGATACGCAGTATTTT. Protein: CASSSPSGGADTQYF.